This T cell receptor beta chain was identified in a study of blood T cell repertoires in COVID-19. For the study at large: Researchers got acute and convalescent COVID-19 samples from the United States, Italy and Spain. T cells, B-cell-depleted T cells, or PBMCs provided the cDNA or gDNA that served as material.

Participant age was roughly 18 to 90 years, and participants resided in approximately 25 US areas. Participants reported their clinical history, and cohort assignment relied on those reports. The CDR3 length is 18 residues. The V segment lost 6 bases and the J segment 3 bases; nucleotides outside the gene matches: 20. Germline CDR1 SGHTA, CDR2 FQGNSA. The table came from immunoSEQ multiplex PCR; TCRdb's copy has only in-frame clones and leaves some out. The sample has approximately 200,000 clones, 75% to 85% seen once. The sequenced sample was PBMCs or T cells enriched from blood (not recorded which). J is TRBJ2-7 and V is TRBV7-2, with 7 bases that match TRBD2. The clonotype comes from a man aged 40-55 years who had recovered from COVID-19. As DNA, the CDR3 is TGTGCCAGCAGTTCCGGAAGGACTAGTTCCTTACGGGACTACGAGCAGTACTTC. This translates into CASSSGRTSSLRDYEQYF.